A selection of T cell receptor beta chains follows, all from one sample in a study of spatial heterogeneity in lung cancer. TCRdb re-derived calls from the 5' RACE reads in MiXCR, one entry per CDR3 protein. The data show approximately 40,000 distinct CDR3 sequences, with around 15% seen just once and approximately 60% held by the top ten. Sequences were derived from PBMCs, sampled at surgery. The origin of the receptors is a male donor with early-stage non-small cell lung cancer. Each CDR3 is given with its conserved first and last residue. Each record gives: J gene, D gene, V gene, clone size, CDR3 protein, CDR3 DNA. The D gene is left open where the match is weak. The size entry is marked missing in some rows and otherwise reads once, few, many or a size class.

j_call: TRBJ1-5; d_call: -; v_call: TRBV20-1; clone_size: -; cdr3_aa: CSASVGGVRYQPQHF; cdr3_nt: TGCAGTGCTAGTGTCGGGGGAGTCCGTTATCAGCCCCAGCATTTT
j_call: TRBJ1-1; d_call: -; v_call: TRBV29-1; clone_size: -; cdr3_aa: CSVEETSGNTEAFF; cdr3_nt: TGCAGCGTTGAAGAAACCTCAGGTAACACTGAAGCTTTCTTT
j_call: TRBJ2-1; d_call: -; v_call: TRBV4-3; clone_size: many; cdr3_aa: CASSQVASVRYEQFF; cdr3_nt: TGCGCCAGCAGCCAAGTGGCTAGCGTCAGGTATGAGCAGTTCTTC
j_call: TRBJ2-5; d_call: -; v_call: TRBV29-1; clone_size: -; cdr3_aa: CSGGFRSVETQYF; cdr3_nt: TGCAGCGGAGGTTTCAGGAGCGTAGAGACCCAGTACTTC
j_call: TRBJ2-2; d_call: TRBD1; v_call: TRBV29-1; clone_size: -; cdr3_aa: CSVEATGGITGELFF; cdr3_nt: TGCAGCGTTGAGGCGACAGGGGGAATCACCGGGGAGCTGTTTTTT
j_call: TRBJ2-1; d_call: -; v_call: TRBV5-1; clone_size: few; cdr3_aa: CASSRDGEQFF; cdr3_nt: TGCGCCAGCAGCCGGGACGGAGAGCAGTTCTTC
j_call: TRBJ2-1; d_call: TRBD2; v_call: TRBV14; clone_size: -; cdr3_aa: CASSLPLAGGGEQFF; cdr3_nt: TGTGCCAGCAGCCTCCCGCTAGCGGGGGGCGGTGAGCAGTTCTTC
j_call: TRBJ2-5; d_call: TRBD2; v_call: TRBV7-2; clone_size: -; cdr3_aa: CASSPIGTSGGRETQYF; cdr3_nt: TGTGCCAGCAGCCCCATCGGGACTAGCGGGGGGCGGGAGACCCAGTACTTC
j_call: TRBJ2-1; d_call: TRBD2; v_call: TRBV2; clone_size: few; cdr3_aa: CASSARRGGPEFF; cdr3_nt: TGTGCCAGCAGTGCCCGGCGGGGGGGCCCGGAGTTCTTC
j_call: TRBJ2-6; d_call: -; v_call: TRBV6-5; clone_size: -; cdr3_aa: CAARRENQYSGANVLTF; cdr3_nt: TGTGCCGCACGCAGAGAAAACCAGTACTCTGGGGCCAACGTCCTGACTTTC
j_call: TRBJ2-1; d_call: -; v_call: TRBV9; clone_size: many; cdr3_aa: CASSVAGRNEQFF; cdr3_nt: TGTGCCAGCAGCGTAGCGGGGCGCAATGAGCAGTTCTTC
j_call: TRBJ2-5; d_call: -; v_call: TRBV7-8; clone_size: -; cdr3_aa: CASSLLLQITNLAQYF; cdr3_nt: TGTGCCAGCAGCTTACTTCTCCAGATCACCAATTTGGCCCAGTACTTC
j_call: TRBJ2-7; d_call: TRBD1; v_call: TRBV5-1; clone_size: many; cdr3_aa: CASSLATGGYEQYF; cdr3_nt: TGCGCCAGCAGCTTGGCCACAGGGGGCTACGAGCAGTACTTC
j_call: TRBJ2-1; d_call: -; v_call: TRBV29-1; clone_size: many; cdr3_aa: CSVAGRDYNEQFF; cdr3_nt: TGCAGCGTTGCTGGCAGGGATTACAATGAGCAGTTCTTC
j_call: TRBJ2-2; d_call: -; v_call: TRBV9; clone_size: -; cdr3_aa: CASSPKGGWTGELFF; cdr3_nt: TGTGCCAGCAGCCCGAAAGGAGGTTGGACCGGGGAGCTGTTTTTT
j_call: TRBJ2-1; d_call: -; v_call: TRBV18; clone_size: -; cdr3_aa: CASSSTRNEQFF; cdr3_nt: TGTGCCAGCTCCTCAACACGCAATGAGCAGTTCTTC
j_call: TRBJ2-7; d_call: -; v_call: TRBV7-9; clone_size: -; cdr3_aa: CASKFQGSSYEQYF; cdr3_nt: TGTGCCAGCAAATTCCAAGGGAGCTCCTACGAGCAGTACTTC
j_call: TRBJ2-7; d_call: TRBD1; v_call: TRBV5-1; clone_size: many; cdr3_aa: CASSFGTGGYEQYF; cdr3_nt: TGTGCTAGCAGCTTTGGGACAGGGGGCTACGAGCAGTACTTC
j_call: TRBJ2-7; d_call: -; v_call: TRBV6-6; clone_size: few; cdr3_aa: CASSSPAGLRSYEQYF; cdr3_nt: TGTGCCAGCAGTTCCCCCGCGGGACTCCGATCCTACGAGCAGTACTTC
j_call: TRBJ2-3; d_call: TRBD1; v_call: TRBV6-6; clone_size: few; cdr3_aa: CASSLDRGDTQYF; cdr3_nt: TGTGCCAGCAGTTTGGACAGGGGCGATACGCAGTATTTT
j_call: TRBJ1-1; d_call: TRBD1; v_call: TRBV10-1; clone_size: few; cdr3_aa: CARTGVGTEAFF; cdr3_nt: TGCGCCAGGACAGGGGTGGGCACTGAAGCTTTCTTT
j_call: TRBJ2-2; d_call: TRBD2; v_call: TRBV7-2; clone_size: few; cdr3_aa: CASTRSGGNTGELFF; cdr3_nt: TGTGCCAGCACCAGGAGCGGGGGGAACACCGGGGAGCTGTTTTTT